This T cell receptor beta chain is drawn from a study of blood T cell repertoires in COVID-19. The protocol was immunoSEQ multiplex PCR, while the TCRdb copy is restricted to in-frame clones and leaves out a portion. The profile shows around 370,000 clones, around nine tenths of them singletons. Germline V gene sequence: CDR1 SGHRS, CDR2 YFSETQ. The CDR3 spans 16 residues. After removal of 0 bases from V and 0 bases from J, the junction contained 3 bases not matched to a gene. What was sequenced was peripheral blood. The V and J genes are TRBV5-1 and TRBJ2-1; 7 nucleotides line up with TRBD2. The clonotype comes from a woman between 18 and 30 years old who had recovered from COVID-19. The CDR3 DNA reads as TGCGCCAGCAGCTTGGCCGGGAGGCCCTCCTACAATGAGCAGTTCTTC. Translated: CASSLAGRPSYNEQFF.